Shown below are 27 T cell receptor beta chains from a single sample sequenced in a study of blood T cell repertoires in COVID-19. Measured with immunoSEQ multiplex PCR; TCRdb has only the in-frame clones, and not every one. Of tens of thousands of clones detected, about nine tenths appear once; the ten largest clones hold about 0.4%. Material for sequencing was peripheral blood. The receptors originated from a human donor in a cohort sampled during active COVID-19.

V is TRBV29-1 and J is TRBJ2-7, with 9 positions matching TRBD2. With 6 bases clipped from V and 2 bases from J, the junction kept 5 bases outside the gene matches. Looked up from germline, CDR1 is SQVTM and CDR2 is ANQGSEA. The CDR3 runs to 13 residues. This chain's CDR3 is CSVTGTSTYEQYF. CDR3 in DNA: TGCAGCGTGACCGGGACTAGCACCTACGAGCAGTACTTC.

This rearrangement joins TRBV19 to TRBJ1-1; perhaps TRBD1 as D (5 bases). Germline loops: CDR1 LNHDA, CDR2 SQIVND (reference sequence). The CDR3 runs 11 residues. The V gene lost 10 bases and the J gene lost 4 bases, with 10 bases spanning the gap. The CDR3 DNA follows: TGTGCCATTCGTAGGGGCACTGAAGCTTTCTTT. Translating it yields CAIRRGTEAFF.

The chain links TRBV6-5 to TRBJ2-3; the match to TRBD2 covers 10 bases. Germline V gene data show CDR1 as MNHEY and CDR2 as SVGAGI. The CDR3 length is 13 residues. Losses at the gene ends were 8 bases for V and 8 bases for J; bases not matched to a gene: 7. CDR3 sequence: CASGASGSRTQYF. The CDR3 region has the DNA TGTGCCAGCGGGGCTAGCGGGAGTCGTACGCAGTATTTT.

This chain links TRBV13 with TRBJ2-7; the match to TRBD1 covers 7 bases. Germline CDR1 PRHDT, CDR2 FYEKMQ (reference sequence). This CDR3 comprises 17 residues. With V trimmed by 1 base and J by 3 bases, 12 bases remained unmatched. For the CDR3, the DNA is TGTGCCAGCAGCTTAGAGATCAGGGACAGCGACCGCTACGAGCAGTACTTC. Translating gives CASSLEIRDSDRYEQYF.

The V and J genes are TRBV5-6 and TRBJ2-6; a possible D gene is TRBD2 (5 bases). V was shortened by 0 bases and J by 3 bases, with 7 bases between the two germline ends. CDR1 and CDR2 from the germline V gene are SGHDT and YYEEEE. This CDR3 is 15 amino acids long. The CDR3 sequence: CASSLAGSGANVLTF. CDR3 nucleotides: TGTGCCAGCAGCTTGGCGGGGAGTGGGGCCAACGTCCTGACTTTC. The full variable domain, its missing parts supplied by reference TRBV5-6 and TRBJ2-6, is DAGVTQSPTHLIKTRGQQVTLRCSPKSGHDTVSWYQQALGQGPQFIFQYYEEEERQRGNFPDRFSGHQFPNYSSELNVNALLLGDSALYLCASSLAGSGANVLTFGAGSRLTVL.

The V call is TRBV3-1 (or the pseudogene TRBV3-2), the J call TRBJ1-2; D perhaps matches TRBD1 (6 bases). Germline values: CDR1 LGHDT, CDR2 YNNKEL (reference sequence). Between the trimmed V and J ends, which lost 0 bases and 5 bases, there was a span of 13 bases. This CDR3 comprises 15 residues. Written as DNA, the CDR3 is TGTGCCAGCAGCCAAGAGCTTGGGGGCCGGTATGGCTACACCTTC. This translates into CASSQELGGRYGYTF.

The V call is TRBV7-6, the J call TRBJ2-7, with 8 bases matching TRBD1. The germline CDR1 and CDR2 sequences are SGHVS and FNYEAQ. CDR3 length: 12 amino acids. Trimming took 9 bases from V and 6 from J; bases not matched to a gene: 7. CDR3 region: CASGQGGGEQYF. The DNA of the CDR3 is TGTGCCAGTGGACAGGGCGGAGGCGAGCAGTACTTC.

The chain has TRBV4-3 and TRBJ2-7; 10 nucleotides match TRBD1. The CDR3 has 15 residues. The germline V gene has CDR1 LGHNA and CDR2 YSLEER. V shed 4 bases, J shed 6 bases, and the junction held 9 bases outside the gene matches. This chain's CDR3 is CASSRALTGGGEQYF. CDR3 nucleotides: TGCGCCAGCAGCCGAGCCTTGACAGGGGGCGGCGAGCAGTACTTC.

This chain connects TRBV13 to TRBJ1-1; TRBD1 matches at 7 bases. The length of the CDR3 is 15 residues. Germline V gene lookup returns CDR1 PRHDT and CDR2 FYEKMQ (reference sequence). J gave up 10 bases and V 0 bases, and 11 bases lay outside the gene matches. CDR3 sequence reads: CASSLGRTGARGAFF. In DNA form, the CDR3 reads TGTGCCAGCAGCTTAGGACGTACAGGGGCACGGGGAGCTTTCTTT.

The chain joins TRBV19 to TRBJ2-7; 8 bases fit TRBD1. This CDR3 comprises 15 residues. Trimming cost V 7 bases and J 2 bases; bases outside gene matches: 10. Germline V gene data show CDR1 as LNHDA and CDR2 as SQIVND (reference sequence). This CDR3 is CASTPGGTGTYEQYF. For the CDR3, the DNA is TGTGCCAGTACCCCCGGTGGGACAGGTACCTACGAGCAGTACTTC.

The J gene is TRBJ1-6, the V gene TRBV4-3; 8 bases are shared with TRBD1. V trimming: 4 bases; J trimming: 9 bases; junction bases outside the gene matches: 5. CDR1 and CDR2 (germline): LGHNA, YSLEER. The CDR3 sequence is 14 residues long. The CDR3 DNA is TGCGCCAGCAGCCGAACAGGGGGTAGTTCACCCCTCCACTTT. Amino acids: CASSRTGGSSPLHF.

The chain is built from TRBV12-3 or TRBV12-4 and TRBJ1-5; no reliable D call. The CDR3 extends over 13 amino acids. Trimming removed 3 bases from V and 4 bases from J, with 7 bases in between. The chain's CDR3 is CASSLGVNQPQHF. CDR3 nucleotide sequence: TGTGCCAGCAGTTTGGGAGTAAATCAGCCCCAGCATTTT.

V gene TRBV6-2 or TRBV6-3 combines with J gene TRBJ1-4; 8 nucleotides line up with TRBD1. V shed 6 bases and J 7 bases; nucleotides not matched to a gene: 10. Looked up from germline, CDR1 is MNHEY and CDR2 is SVGEGT. This CDR3 comprises 15 residues. CDR3 coding DNA: TGTGCCAGCAGCACTTCACAGGGGGGAATTGAAAAACTGTTTTTT. Its translation is CASSTSQGGIEKLFF.

The rearrangement uses TRBV29-1 and TRBJ1-3; TRBD1 might be the D (5 bases). CDR3 length: 12 amino acids. Germline CDR1 reads SQVTM; CDR2 reads ANQGSEA. V was clipped by 7 bases and J by 3 bases, with 10 bases between them. The CDR3 DNA follows: TGCAGCGCTGGGGGGGGTGGAAACACCATATATTTT. Protein: CSAGGGGNTIYF.

The chain joins TRBV19 to TRBJ1-5, with a tentative D call TRBD1 (6 bases). The V end lost 9 bases, the J end lost 6 bases, and 18 bases lay between the germline ends. The CDR3 covers 14 residues. Germline V gene sequence: CDR1 LNHDA, CDR2 SQIVND (reference sequence). The CDR3 DNA sequence: TGTGCCAGCGCCTTTCGGGGGGCGGGTCAGCCCCAGCATTTT. It is translated as CASAFRGAGQPQHF.

The rearrangement joins TRBV12-5 to TRBJ2-7; D is perhaps TRBD1 (6 bases). CDR3 size: 19 residues. Germline values: CDR1 LGHNT, CDR2 FRNRAP. V shed 0 bases and J shed 0 bases, with 21 bases lying between them. CDR3 DNA sequence: TGTGCTAGTGGTTTGGTACGAATCGAGGGGGAGCCGAGCTCCTACGAGCAGTACTTC. Amino acids: CASGLVRIEGEPSSYEQYF.

The chain couples TRBV3-1 (or the pseudogene TRBV3-2) to TRBJ2-1, with TRBD2 matching 7 bases. The V gene's germline CDR1 is LGHDT and CDR2 YNNKEL (reference sequence). The CDR3 is made up of 15 amino acids. After removal of 4 bases from V and 2 bases from J, the junction contained 5 bases not matched to a gene. For the CDR3, the DNA is TGTGCCAGCAGCCCCATGAGCGGGGCCTACAATGAGCAGTTCTTC. Translating gives CASSPMSGAYNEQFF.

The V gene is TRBV9, the J gene TRBJ2-1, with D perhaps TRBD2 (5 bases). The CDR3 runs 13 residues. V shed 0 bases and J shed 10 bases, with 11 bases lying between them. Germline lookup yields CDR1 SGDLS and CDR2 YYNGEE. DNA for the CDR3: TGTGCCAGCAGCGTAGTTACAGCGGCCGAGCAGTTCTTC. Protein: CASSVVTAAEQFF.

V gene TRBV9 combines with J gene TRBJ1-1; 9 bases are a match to TRBD1. The CDR3 length is 13 residues. Germline V lookup: CDR1 SGDLS, CDR2 YYNGEE. V lost 2 bases, J lost 4 bases, and 0 bases stayed unmatched. The CDR3 here is CASSVTGGTEAFF. The CDR3 region has the DNA TGTGCCAGCAGCGTGACAGGGGGCACTGAAGCTTTCTTT.

This rearrangement joins TRBV6-6 to TRBJ2-7, with 8 bases identical to TRBD2. The CDR3 spans 16 residues. V was pared by 7 bases and J by 2 bases, with 13 bases of the junction left unmatched. Germline V gives CDR1 MNHNY, CDR2 SVGAGI (reference sequence). CDR3 residues: CASTEGRGGRTYEQYF. The CDR3 DNA follows: TGTGCCAGCACCGAGGGACGGGGGGGGAGGACCTACGAGCAGTACTTC.

The chain couples TRBV3-1 (or the pseudogene TRBV3-2) to TRBJ1-1; unclear D gene. Trimming stripped 4 bases from V and 0 bases from J, with 12 bases between. The CDR3 runs 15 residues. Per the germline V gene, CDR1 is LGHDT and CDR2 is YNNKEL (reference sequence). This CDR3 reads CASSLGGLMNTEAFF. CDR3 sequence (DNA): TGTGCCAGCAGCCTGGGCGGACTGATGAACACTGAAGCTTTCTTT.

In regard to this clone: A read error may produce the germline difference seen at one junction end. The gene calls are TRBV6-5 and TRBJ1-2; tentatively, D is TRBD1 (5 bases). This CDR3 region has 14 residues. CDR1 and CDR2 (germline): MNHEY, SVGAGI. CDR3 DNA sequence: TGTGCCAGCACTTACGACAGAGGAACGTATGGCTACACCTTC. As protein: CASTYDRGTYGYTF.

The genes are TRBV9 and TRBJ2-7; TRBD2 aligns across 10 bases. The trim removed 0 bases at V and 2 bases at J, leaving 2 bases unmatched. Germline CDR1 and CDR2: SGDLS and YYNGEE. This CDR3 region has 15 residues. In nucleotides, the CDR3 is TGTGCCAGCAGCGTAGCTAGCGGGGGCACCTACGAGCAGTACTTC. Translated, it gives CASSVASGGTYEQYF.

The chain uses TRBV5-6 and TRBJ1-1; weak D call: TRBD1 (6 bases). Trimming stripped 4 bases from V and 4 bases from J, with 14 bases between. CDR3 length: 14 amino acids. CDR1 and CDR2 (germline): SGHDT, YYEEEE. The CDR3 nucleotides are TGTGCCAGCAGCCCCATGACAGGTGTCACTGAAGCTTTCTTT. It is translated as CASSPMTGVTEAFF.

The CDR3 region is CASSPARFAGSYEQYF. For the CDR3, the DNA is TGTGCCAGCAGCCCCGCTAGGTTTGCGGGATCGTACGAGCAGTACTTC. This rearrangement joins TRBV11-2 to TRBJ2-7, with D tentatively TRBD2 (6 bases). V was pared by 5 bases and J by 4 bases, with 21 bases between. This CDR3 contains 16 residues. Per the germline V gene, CDR1 is SGHAT and CDR2 is FQNNGV.

V and J are TRBV6-5 and TRBJ2-5, with no clear D. Deletions cut 6 bases from V and 1 base from J, with 12 bases between. The CDR3 loop spans 14 amino acids. Germline V gene lookup returns CDR1 MNHEY and CDR2 SVGAGI. The CDR3 protein is CASRITAFQETQYF. The DNA of the CDR3 is TGTGCCAGCAGGATCACAGCTTTCCAAGAGACCCAGTACTTC.

The chain has TRBV2 and TRBJ2-1; D call uncertain. There are 11 residues in the CDR3. The germline gives CDR1 SNHLY, CDR2 FYNNEI. Trimming removed 2 bases from V and 12 bases from J, with 8 bases in between. In nucleotides, the CDR3 is TGTGCCAGCAGTGAACGACGAGGGCAGTTCTTC. Its translation is CASSERRGQFF.